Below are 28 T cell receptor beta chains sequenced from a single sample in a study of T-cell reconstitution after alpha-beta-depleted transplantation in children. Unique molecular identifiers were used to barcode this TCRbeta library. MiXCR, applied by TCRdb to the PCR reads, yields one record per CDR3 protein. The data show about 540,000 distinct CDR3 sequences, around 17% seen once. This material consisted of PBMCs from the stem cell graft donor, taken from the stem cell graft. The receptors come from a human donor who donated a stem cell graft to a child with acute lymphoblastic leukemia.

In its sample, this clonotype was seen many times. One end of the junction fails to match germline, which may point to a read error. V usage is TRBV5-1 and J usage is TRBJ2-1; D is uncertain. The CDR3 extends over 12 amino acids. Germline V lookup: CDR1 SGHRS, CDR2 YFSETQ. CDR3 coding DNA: TGTGCCAGCAGCCGCTCCTACAATGAGCAGTTCTTC. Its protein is CASSRSYNEQFF.

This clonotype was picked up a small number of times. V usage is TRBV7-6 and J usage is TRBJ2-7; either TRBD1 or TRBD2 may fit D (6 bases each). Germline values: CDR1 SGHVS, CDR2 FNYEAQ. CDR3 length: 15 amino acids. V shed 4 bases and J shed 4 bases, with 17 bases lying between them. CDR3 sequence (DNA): TGTGCCAGCAGCTCCCACGCAGGGGACTTATACGAGCAGTACTTC. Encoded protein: CASSSHAGDLYEQYF.

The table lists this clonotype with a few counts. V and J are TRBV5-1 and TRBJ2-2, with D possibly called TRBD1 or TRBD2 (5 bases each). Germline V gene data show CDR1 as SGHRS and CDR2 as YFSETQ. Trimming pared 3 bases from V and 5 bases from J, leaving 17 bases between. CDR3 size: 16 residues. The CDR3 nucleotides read TGCGCCAGCAGCTCTGGGGCGAGCGGAGTGACCGGGGAGCTGTTTTTT. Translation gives CASSSGASGVTGELFF.

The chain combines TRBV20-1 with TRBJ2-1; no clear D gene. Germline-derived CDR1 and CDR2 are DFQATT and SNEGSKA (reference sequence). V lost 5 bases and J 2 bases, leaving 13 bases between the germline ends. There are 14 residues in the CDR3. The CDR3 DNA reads TGCAGTGCTCAGGAGTTAGCTCCCTACAATGAGCAGTTCTTC. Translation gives CSAQELAPYNEQFF.

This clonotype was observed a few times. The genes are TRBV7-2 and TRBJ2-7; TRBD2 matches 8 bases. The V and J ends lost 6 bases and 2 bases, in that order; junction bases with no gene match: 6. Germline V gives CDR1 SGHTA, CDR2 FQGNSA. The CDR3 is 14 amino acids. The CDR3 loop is CASRSIAGTYEQYF. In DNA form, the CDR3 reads TGTGCCAGCAGGTCAATAGCGGGAACCTACGAGCAGTACTTC.

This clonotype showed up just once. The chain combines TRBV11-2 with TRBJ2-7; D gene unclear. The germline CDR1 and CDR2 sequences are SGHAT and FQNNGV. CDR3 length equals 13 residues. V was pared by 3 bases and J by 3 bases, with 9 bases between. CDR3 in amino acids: CASSFGRFYEQYF. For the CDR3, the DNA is TGTGCCAGCAGCTTCGGTCGCTTCTACGAGCAGTACTTC.

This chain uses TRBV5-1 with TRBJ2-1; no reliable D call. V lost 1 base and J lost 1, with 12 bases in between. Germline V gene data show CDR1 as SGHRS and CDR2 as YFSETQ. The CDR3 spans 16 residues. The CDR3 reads CASSLTRLQSYNEQFF. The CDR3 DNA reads TGCGCCAGCAGCTTGACGAGACTCCAATCCTACAATGAGCAGTTCTTC.

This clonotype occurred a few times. Here the CDR3 reads CASSLGGLAGALARTGELFF. The CDR3 bases are TGTGCCAGCAGCTTGGGGGGACTAGCGGGAGCCCTCGCGAGGACCGGGGAGCTGTTTTTT. This chain links TRBV5-4 with TRBJ2-2; 14 nucleotides align to TRBD2. CDR1 is SGHNT, CDR2 YYREEE, per germline (reference sequence). CDR3 length: 20 residues. The trim removed 0 bases at V and 5 bases at J, leaving 12 bases unmatched.

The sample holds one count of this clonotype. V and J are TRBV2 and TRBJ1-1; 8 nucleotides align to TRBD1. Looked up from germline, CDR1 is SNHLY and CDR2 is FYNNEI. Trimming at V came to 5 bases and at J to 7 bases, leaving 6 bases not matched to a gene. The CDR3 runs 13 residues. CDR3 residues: CASSLGQGDEAFF. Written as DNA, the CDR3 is TGTGCCAGCAGTTTAGGACAGGGTGATGAAGCTTTCTTT.

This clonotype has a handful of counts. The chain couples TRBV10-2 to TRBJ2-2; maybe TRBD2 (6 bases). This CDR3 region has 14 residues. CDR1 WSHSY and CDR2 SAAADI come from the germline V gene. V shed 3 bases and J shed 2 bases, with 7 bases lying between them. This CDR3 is CASSEGTNTGELFF. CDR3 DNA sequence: TGCGCCAGCAGTGAAGGGACTAACACCGGGGAGCTGTTTTTT.

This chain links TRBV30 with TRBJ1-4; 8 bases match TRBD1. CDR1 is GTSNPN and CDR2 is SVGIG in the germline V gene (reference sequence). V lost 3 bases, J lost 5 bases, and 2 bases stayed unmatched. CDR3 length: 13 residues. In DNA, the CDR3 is TGTGCCTGGAGGGGACAGGTCAATGAAAAACTGTTTTTT. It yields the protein CAWRGQVNEKLFF.

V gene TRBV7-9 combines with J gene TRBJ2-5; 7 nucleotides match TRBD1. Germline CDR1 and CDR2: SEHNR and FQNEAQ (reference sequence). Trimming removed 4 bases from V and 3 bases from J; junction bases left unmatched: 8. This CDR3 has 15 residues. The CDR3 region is CASSSGDRQKETQYF. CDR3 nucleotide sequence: TGTGCCAGCAGCTCAGGGGACAGACAAAAAGAGACCCAGTACTTC.

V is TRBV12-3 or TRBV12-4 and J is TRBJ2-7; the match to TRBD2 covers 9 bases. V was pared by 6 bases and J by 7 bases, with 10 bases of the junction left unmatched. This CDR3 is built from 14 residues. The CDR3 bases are TGTGCCAGCAGCCCCGGGACTAGCAACTCGGAGCAGTACTTC. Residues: CASSPGTSNSEQYF.

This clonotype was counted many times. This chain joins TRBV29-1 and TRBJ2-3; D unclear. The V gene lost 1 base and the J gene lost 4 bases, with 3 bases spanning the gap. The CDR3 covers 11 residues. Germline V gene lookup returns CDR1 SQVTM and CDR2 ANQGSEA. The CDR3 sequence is CSVEVADTQYF. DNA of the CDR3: TGCAGCGTTGAAGTCGCAGATACGCAGTATTTT.

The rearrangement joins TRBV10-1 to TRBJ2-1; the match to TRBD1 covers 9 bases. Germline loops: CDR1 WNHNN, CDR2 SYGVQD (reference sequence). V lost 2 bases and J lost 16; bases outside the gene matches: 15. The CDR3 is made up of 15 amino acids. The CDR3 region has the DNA TGCGCCAGCAGTGAGATCGGGACAGGGCTGGGCACTTGTTTCTTC. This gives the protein CASSEIGTGLGTCFF.

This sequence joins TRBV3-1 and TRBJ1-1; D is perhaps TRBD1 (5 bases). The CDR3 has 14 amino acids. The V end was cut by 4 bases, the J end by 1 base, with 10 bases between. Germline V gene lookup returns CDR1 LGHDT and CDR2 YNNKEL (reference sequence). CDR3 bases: TGTGCCAGCAGCCTGGACAACCGGAACACTGAAGCTTTCTTT. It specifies CASSLDNRNTEAFF. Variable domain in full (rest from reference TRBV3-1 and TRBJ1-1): DTAVSQTPKYLVTQMGNDKSIKCEQNLGHDTMYWYKQDSKKFLKIMFSYNNKELIINETVPNRFSPKSPDKAHLNLHINSLELGDSAVYFCASSLDNRNTEAFFGQGTRLTVV.

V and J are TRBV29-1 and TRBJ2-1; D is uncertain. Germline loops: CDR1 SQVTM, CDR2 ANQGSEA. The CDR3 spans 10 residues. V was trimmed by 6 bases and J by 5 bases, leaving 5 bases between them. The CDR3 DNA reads TGCAGCGTCACAGACAATGAGCAGTTCTTC. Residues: CSVTDNEQFF.

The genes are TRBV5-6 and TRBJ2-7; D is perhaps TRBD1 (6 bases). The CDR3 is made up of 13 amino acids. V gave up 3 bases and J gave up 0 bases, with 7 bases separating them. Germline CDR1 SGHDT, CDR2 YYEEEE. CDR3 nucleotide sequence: TGTGCCAGCAGCTGGGACAACTCCTACGAGCAGTACTTC. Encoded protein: CASSWDNSYEQYF.

CDR3 in DNA: TGCGCCAGCGGTGACGGCGGGATCTCCTACAATGAGCAGTTCTTC. Amino acid sequence: CASGDGGISYNEQFF. V usage is TRBV5-1 and J usage is TRBJ2-1; D may be TRBD2 (6 bases). The CDR3 covers 15 residues. V dropped 7 bases and J dropped 0 bases, with 14 bases sitting between them. CDR1 is SGHRS and CDR2 is YFSETQ in the germline V gene.

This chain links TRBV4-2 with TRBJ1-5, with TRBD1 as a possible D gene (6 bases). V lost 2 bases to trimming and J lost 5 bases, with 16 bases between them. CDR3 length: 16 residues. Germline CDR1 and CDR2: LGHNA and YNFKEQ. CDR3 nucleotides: TGTGCCAGCAGCCAACCTGGACAGCCTCTCTATCAGCCCCAGCATTTT. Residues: CASSQPGQPLYQPQHF.

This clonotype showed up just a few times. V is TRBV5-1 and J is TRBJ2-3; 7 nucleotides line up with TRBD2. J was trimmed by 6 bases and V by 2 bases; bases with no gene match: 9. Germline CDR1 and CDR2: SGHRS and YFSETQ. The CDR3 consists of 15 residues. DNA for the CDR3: TGCGCCAGCAGCTTAACGGGAGGTGGCAGGGATACGCAGTATTTT. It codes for CASSLTGGGRDTQYF.

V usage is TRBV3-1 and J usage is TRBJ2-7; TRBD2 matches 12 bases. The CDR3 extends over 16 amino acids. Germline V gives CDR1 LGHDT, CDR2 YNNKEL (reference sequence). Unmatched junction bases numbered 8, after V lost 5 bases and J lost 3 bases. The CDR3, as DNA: TGTGCCAGCAGCATAGACCCGGGACTAGCGGGCTACGAGCAGTACTTC. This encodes CASSIDPGLAGYEQYF.

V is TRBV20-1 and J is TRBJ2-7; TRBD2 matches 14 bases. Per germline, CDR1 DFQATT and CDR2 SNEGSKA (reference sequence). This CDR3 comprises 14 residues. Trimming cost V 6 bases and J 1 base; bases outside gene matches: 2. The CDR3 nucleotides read TGCAGTGCGGGGACTAGCGGGAGTTCCTACGAGCAGTACTTC. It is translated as CSAGTSGSSYEQYF.

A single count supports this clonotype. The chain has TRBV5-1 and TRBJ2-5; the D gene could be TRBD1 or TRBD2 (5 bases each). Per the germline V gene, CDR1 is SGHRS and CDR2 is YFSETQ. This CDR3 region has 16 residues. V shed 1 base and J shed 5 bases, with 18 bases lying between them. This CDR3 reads CASSLQGPSTGETQYF. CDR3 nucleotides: TGCGCCAGCAGCTTGCAGGGACCCTCAACGGGGGAGACCCAGTACTTC.

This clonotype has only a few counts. CDR3 in amino acids: CATSERKAEYF. In DNA, the CDR3 is TGTGCCACCAGTGAACGGAAGGCGGAGTACTTC. V and J are TRBV24-1 and TRBJ2-7, with D hard to call. This CDR3 has 11 amino acids. Trimming removed 4 bases at V and 11 bases at J, with 11 bases between. The germline V gene encodes CDR1 KGHDR and CDR2 SFDVKD.

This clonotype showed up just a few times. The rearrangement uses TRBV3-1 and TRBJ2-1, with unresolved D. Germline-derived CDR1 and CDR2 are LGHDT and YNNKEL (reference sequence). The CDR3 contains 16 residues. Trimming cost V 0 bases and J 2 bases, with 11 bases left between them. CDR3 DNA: TGTGCCAGCAGCCAAGATGGGATAGCCCCCTACAATGAGCAGTTCTTC. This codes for CASSQDGIAPYNEQFF.

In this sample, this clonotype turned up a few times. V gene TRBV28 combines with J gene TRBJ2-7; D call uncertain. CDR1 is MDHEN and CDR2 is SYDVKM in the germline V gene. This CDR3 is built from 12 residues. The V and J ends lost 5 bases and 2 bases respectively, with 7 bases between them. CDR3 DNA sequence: TGTGCCAGCAGTGAAAAGGCCTACGAGCAGTACTTC. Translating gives CASSEKAYEQYF.

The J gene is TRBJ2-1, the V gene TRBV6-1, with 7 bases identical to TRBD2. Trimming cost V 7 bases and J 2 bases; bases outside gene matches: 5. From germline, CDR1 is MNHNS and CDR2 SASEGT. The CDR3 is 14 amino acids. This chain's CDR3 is CASNRGGPYNEQFF. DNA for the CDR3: TGTGCCAGCAACCGGGGAGGGCCCTACAATGAGCAGTTCTTC.